The 2 T cell receptor beta chains below all came from one sample that was sequenced in a study of PD-1 blockade in mismatch repair-deficient tumors. Measured with immunoSEQ multiplex PCR; TCRdb has only the in-frame clones, and not every one. Found here are about 25,000 clones, about 88% of them singletons; the top ten hold 2.5% to 3.5%. The specimen was PBMCs, collected before pembrolizumab treatment. These receptors were obtained from an adult with mismatch repair-deficient cancer.

J is TRBJ2-1 and V is TRBV9, with 8 nucleotides matching TRBD2. With V trimmed by 7 bases and J by 1 base, 7 bases remained unmatched. The length of the CDR3 is 15 residues. CDR1 is SGDLS, CDR2 YYNGEE, per germline. For the CDR3, the DNA is TGTGCCAGCCAACCTTCTAGCGGGTCCTACAATGAGCAGTTCTTC. Residues: CASQPSSGSYNEQFF.

The chain combines TRBV11-3 with TRBJ2-3; 9 bases line up with TRBD1. Germline V gene lookup returns CDR1 SGHNT and CDR2 YENEEA. This CDR3 contains 16 residues. The ends lost 5 bases at V and 4 bases at J; junction bases unmatched: 10. This CDR3 is CASSLQGQGYSDTQYF. The CDR3 DNA reads as TGTGCCAGCAGCCTCCAGGGACAGGGATATTCAGATACGCAGTATTTT.